A single TCR beta chain is shown here with its context. What it binds is unknown. The source of the sample is a study of radiation and T cells in renal cell carcinoma. Broader study findings: Baseline intratumoral clonotype presence is unknown without pretreatment biopsies.

The CDR3 is made up of 12 amino acids. The germline gives CDR1 KGHSH, CDR2 LQKENI. V lost 3 bases and J 4 bases, leaving 7 bases between the germline ends. Specified time point: blood 2 weeks post-SBRT. Treatment: 15 Gy SBRT to primary tumor, nephrectomy 4 weeks later. After SBRT, blood was collected at 2 and 4 weeks, plus baseline. Repertoires were generated with immunoSEQ multiplex PCR, while TCRdb's copy carries only in-frame clones and drops some. The table records 160,000 or so clones, about 87% of them present only once. Sequenced material: blood, taken from a patient whose treatment included radiotherapy and nephrectomy. This rearrangement joins TRBV18 to TRBJ2-7; D is unclear. This sequence originates from a woman between 50 and 59 years old with renal cell carcinoma. CDR3 in amino acids: CASSPTEYEQYF. In DNA form, the CDR3 reads TGTGCCAGCTCACCCACAGAATACGAGCAGTACTTC.